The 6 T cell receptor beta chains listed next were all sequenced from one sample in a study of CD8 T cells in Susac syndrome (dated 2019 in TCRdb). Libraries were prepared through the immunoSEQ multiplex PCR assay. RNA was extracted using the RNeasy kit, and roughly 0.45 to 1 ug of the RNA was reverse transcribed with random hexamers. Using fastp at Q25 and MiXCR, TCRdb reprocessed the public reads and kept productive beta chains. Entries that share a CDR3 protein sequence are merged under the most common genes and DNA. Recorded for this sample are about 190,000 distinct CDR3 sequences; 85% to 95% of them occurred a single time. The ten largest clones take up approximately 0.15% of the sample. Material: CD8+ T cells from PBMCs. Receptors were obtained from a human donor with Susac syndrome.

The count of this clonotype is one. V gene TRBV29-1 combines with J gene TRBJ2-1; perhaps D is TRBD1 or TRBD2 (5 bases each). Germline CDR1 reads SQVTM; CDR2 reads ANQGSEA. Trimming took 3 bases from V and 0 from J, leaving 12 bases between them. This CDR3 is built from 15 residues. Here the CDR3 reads CSVDWGINSYNEQFF. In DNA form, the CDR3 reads TGCAGCGTTGACTGGGGGATAAACTCCTACAATGAGCAGTTCTTC.

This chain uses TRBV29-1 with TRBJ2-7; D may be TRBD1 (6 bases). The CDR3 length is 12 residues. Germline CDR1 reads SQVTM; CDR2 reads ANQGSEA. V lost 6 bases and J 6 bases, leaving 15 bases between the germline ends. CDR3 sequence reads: CSVGTGPSEQYF. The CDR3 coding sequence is TGCAGCGTAGGTACAGGGCCAAGCGAGCAGTACTTC.

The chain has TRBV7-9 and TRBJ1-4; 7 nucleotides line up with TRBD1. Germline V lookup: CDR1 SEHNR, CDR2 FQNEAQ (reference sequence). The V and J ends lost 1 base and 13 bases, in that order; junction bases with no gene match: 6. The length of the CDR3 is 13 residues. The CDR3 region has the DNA TGTGCCAGCAGCTTAGGACAGGGTCGCATACTGTTTTTT. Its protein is CASSLGQGRILFF.

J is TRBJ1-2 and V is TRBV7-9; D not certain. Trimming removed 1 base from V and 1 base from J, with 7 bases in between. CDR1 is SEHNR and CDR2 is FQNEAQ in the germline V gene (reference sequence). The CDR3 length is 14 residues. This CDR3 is CASSLVRDNYGYTF. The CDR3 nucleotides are TGTGCCAGCAGCTTAGTAAGGGATAACTATGGCTACACCTTC.

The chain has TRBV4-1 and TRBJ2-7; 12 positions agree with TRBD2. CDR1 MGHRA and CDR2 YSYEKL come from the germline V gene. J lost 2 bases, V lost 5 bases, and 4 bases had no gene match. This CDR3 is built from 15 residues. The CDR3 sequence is CASSFLAGGPYEQYF. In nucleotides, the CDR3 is TGCGCCAGCAGCTTTCTAGCGGGAGGGCCCTACGAGCAGTACTTC.

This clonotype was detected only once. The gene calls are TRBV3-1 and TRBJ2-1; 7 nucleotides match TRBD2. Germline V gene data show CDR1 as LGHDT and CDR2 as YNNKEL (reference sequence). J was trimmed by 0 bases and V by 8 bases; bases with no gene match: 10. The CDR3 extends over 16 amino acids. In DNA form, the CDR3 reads TGTGCCAGCGCGGTGGGGGGGGTCCACTCCTACAATGAGCAGTTCTTC. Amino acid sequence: CASAVGGVHSYNEQFF.